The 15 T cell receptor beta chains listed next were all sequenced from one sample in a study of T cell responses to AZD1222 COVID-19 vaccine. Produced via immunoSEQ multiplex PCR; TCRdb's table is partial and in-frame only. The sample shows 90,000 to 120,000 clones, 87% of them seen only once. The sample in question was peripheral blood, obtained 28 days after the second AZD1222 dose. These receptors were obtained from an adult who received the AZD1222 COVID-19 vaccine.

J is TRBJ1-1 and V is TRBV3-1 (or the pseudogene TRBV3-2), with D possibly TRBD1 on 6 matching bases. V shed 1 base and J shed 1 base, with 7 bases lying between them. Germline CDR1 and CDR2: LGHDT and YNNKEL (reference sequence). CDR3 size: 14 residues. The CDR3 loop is CASSQVGANTEAFF. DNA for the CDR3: TGTGCCAGCAGCCAAGTGGGGGCGAACACTGAAGCTTTCTTT.

The CDR3 sequence is CASTYRRSSYEQYF. The CDR3 bases are TGTGCCAGCACCTACAGGCGTAGCTCCTACGAGCAGTACTTC. The J gene is TRBJ2-7, the V gene TRBV11-2, with D possibly matching TRBD1 (5 bases). V lost 7 bases to trimming and J lost 0 bases, with 13 bases between them. This CDR3 spans 14 amino acids. CDR1 and CDR2 from the germline V gene are SGHAT and FQNNGV.

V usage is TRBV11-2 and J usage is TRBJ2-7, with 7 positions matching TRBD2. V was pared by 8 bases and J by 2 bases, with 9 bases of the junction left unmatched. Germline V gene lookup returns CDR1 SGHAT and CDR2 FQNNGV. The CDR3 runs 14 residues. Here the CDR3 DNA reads TGTGCCAGCCGACGGCCAGCGGGGACCTACGAGCAGTACTTC. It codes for CASRRPAGTYEQYF.

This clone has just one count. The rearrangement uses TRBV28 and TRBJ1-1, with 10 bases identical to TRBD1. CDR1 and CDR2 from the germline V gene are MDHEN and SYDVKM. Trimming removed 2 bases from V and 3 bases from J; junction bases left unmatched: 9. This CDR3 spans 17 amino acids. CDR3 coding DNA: TGTGCCAGCAGTTTAAACCTGCGTGGACAGGGGGACACTGAAGCTTTCTTT. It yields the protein CASSLNLRGQGDTEAFF.

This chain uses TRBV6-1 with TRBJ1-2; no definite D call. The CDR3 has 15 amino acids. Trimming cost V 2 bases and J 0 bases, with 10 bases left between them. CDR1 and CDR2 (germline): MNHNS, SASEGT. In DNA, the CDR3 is TGTGCCAGCAGTGAATCAGGACGGGCTAACTATGGCTACACCTTC. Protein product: CASSESGRANYGYTF.

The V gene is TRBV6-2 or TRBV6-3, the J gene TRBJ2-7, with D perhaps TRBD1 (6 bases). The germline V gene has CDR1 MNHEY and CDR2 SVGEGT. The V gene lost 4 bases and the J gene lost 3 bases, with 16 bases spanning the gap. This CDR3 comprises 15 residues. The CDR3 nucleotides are TGTGCCAGCAGTTGGACCCAGGGGATAAACTACGAGCAGTACTTC. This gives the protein CASSWTQGINYEQYF.

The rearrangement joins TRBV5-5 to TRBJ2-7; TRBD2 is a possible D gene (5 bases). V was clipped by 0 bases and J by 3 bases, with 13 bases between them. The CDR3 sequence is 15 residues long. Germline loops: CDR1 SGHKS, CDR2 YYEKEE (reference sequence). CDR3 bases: TGTGCCAGCAGCTTGGTAGTTAGCGTAGACTACGAGCAGTACTTC. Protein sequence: CASSLVVSVDYEQYF. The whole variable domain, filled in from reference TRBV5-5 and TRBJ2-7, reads DAGVTQSPTHLIKTRGQQVTLRCSPISGHKSVSWYQQVLGQGPQFIFQYYEKEERGRGNFPDRFSARQFPNYSSELNVNALLLGDSALYLCASSLVVSVDYEQYFGPGTRLTVT.

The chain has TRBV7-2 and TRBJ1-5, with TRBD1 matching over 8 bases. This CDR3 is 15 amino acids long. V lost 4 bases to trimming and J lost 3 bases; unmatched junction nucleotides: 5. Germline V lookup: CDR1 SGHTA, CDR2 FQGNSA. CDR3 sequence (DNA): TGTGCCAGCAGCTCGCGGACAGGGCCCAATCAGCCCCAGCATTTT. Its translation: CASSSRTGPNQPQHF.

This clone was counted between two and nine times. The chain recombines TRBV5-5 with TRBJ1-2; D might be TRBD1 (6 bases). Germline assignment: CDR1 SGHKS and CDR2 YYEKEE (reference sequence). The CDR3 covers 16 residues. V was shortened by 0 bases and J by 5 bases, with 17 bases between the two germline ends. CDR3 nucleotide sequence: TGTGCCAGCAGCTTGGCTTCGGGCAGGGGCGGGTATGGCTACACCTTC. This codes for CASSLASGRGGYGYTF.

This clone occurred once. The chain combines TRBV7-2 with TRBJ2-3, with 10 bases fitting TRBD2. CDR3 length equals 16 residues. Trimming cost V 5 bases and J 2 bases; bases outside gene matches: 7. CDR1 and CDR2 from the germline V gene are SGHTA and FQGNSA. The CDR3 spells CASSGPLAGITDTQYF. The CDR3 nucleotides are TGTGCCAGCAGCGGCCCACTAGCGGGGATCACAGATACGCAGTATTTT.

The CDR3 nucleotides are TGTGCCAGCAGTTTACCAGACGGTTACACTGAAGCTTTCTTT. Its protein is CASSLPDGYTEAFF. V is TRBV28 and J is TRBJ1-1; D not certain. This CDR3 has 14 residues. The V gene's germline CDR1 is MDHEN and CDR2 SYDVKM. The ends were cut back, 2 bases at V and 3 bases at J, with 10 bases in the middle.

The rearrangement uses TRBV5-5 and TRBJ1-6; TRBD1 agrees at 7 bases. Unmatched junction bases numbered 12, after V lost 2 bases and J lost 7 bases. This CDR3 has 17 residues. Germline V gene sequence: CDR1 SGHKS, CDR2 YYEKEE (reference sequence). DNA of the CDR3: TGTGCCAGCAGCTTTGGTACTCGACAGGGAGGGAATTCACCCCTCCACTTT. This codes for CASSFGTRQGGNSPLHF.

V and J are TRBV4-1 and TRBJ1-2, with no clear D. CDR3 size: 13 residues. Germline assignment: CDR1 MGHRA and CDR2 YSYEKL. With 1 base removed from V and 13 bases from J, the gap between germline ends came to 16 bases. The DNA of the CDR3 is TGCGCCAGCAGCCAAGTCTTGGATCCCTGGCGCACCTTC. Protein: CASSQVLDPWRTF.

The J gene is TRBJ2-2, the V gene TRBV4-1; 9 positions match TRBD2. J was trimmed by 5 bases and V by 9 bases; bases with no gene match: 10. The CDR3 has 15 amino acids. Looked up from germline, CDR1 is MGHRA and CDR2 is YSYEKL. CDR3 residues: CASRRGGLGTGELFF. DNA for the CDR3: TGCGCCAGTAGGCGGGGGGGCCTGGGAACCGGGGAGCTGTTTTTT.

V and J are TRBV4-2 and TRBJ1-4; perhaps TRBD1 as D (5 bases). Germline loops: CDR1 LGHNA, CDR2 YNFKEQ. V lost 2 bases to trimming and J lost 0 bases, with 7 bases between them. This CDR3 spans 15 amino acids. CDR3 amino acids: CASSQRGTTNEKLFF. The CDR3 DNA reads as TGTGCCAGCAGCCAACGGGGGACAACTAATGAAAAACTGTTTTTT.